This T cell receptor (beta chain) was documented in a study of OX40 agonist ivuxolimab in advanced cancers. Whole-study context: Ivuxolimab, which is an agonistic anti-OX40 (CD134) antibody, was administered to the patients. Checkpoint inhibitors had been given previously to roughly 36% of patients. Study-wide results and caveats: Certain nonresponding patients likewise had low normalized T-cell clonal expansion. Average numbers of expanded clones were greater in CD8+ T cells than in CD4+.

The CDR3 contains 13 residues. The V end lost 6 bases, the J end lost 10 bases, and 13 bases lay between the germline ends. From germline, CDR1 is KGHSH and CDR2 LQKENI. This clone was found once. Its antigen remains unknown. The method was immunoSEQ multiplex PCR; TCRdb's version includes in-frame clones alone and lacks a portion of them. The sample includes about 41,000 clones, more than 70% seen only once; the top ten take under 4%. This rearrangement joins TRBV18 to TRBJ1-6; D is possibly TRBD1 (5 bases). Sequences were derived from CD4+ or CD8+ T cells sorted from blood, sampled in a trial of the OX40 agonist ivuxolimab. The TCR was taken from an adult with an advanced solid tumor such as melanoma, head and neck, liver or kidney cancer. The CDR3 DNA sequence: TGTGCCAGCTCGAGTGAGGGGAACTCACCCCTCCACTTT. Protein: CASSSEGNSPLHF.